This TCR beta chain derives from a study of human T cells and chemical hapten exposure. After removal of 4 bases from V and 9 bases from J, the junction contained 8 bases not matched to a gene. In germline, CDR1 is SGHRS, CDR2 YFSETQ. The CDR3 totals 15 residues. The time point denotes: patch test 1, 2 weeks after DPC sensitization. Treatment here: therapeutic diphenylcyclopropenone sensitization with weekly scalp DPC. During construction of the library, unique molecular identifiers were attached to individual cDNA molecules for quantitative, reproducible TCR counting. TCRdb recomputed calls from the RACE reads with MiXCR, one row per CDR3 protein. The repertoire holds some 170,000 distinct CDR3 sequences, with about a fifth as singletons.

Sequenced here: whole blood, sampled in connection with sensitization to the hapten diphenylcyclopropenone (DPC). This clonotype was obtained from a woman aged 45-65 years with alopecia areata. Some clones in this sample may be carry-over from other donors' samples. The chain couples TRBV5-1 to TRBJ1-6; 9 bases fit TRBD1. The CDR3 sequence is CASSKMTGGSSPLHF. The CDR3 DNA reads TGCGCCAGCAGCAAGATGACAGGGGGGAGTTCACCCCTCCACTTT.